The 21 T cell receptor beta chains in this list originate from one sample, sequenced in a study of shared clonotypes between healthy human individuals. Measured with immunoSEQ multiplex PCR; TCRdb has only the in-frame clones, and not every one. The repertoire consists of over a million clones, with around 95% occurring once and the leading ten covering 1% to 1.5%. The sequenced sample consisted of naive CD4+ T cells sorted from blood. The subset denotes: CD45RA+ positively selected. These receptors all come from a man younger than 40 in good health.

J is TRBJ1-1 and V is TRBV18; D unresolved. The CDR3 spans 13 residues. Per the germline V gene, CDR1 is KGHSH and CDR2 is LQKENI. V was shortened by 5 bases and J by 0 bases, with 7 bases between the two germline ends. CDR3 sequence reads: CASSSLVNTEAFF. In DNA, the CDR3 is TGTGCCAGCTCATCTCTGGTGAACACTGAAGCTTTCTTT. Based on the CDR3 plus reference TRBV18 and TRBJ1-1, the full variable domain is NAGVMQNPRHLVRRRGQEARLRCSPMKGHSHVYWYRQLPEEGLKFMVYLQKENIIDESGMPKERFSAEFPKEGPSILRIQQVVRGDSAAYFCASSSLVNTEAFFGQGTRLTVV.

A remark on this clone: Sequence at one end of the junction differs from germline and may be a read error. This sequence joins TRBV9 and TRBJ2-1; 9 nucleotides agree with TRBD1. This CDR3 is 16 amino acids long. Looked up from germline, CDR1 is SGDLS and CDR2 is YYNGEE. CDR3 DNA sequence: TGTGCCAGCAGCGTAGATAACAGGGGGCGTTGGAATGAACAGTTCTTC. Its translation is CASSVDNRGRWNEQFF. The whole variable domain, filled in from reference TRBV9 and TRBJ2-1, reads DSGVTQTPKHLITATGQRVTLRCSPRSGDLSVYWYQQSLDQGLQFLIQYYNGEERAKGNILERFSAQQFPDLHSELNLSSLELGDSALYFCASSVDNRGRWNEQFFGPGTRLTVL.

This chain uses TRBV15 with TRBJ2-1; D perhaps matches TRBD2 (8 bases). The CDR3 totals 18 residues. Trimming left V 0 bases short and J 9 bases short, with 24 bases between. The V gene's germline CDR1 is LNHNV and CDR2 YYDKDF (reference sequence). The CDR3 bases are TGTGCCACCAGCAGAGATTCAGGGGGAAGCGGGAGAGTGGCTGAGCAGTTCTTC. Protein sequence: CATSRDSGGSGRVAEQFF.

The chain is built from TRBV10-3 and TRBJ2-7, with D hard to call. With 6 bases removed from V and 6 bases from J, the gap between germline ends came to 21 bases. The CDR3 runs 15 residues. CDR1 ENHRY and CDR2 SYGVKD come from the germline V gene. CDR3 protein: CAISLGTPGGGEQYF. DNA for the CDR3: TGTGCCATCAGCCTGGGTACGCCCGGCGGCGGCGAGCAGTACTTC.

The chain recombines TRBV5-6 with TRBJ2-7, with 7 positions matching TRBD1. The ends lost 5 bases at V and 3 bases at J; junction bases unmatched: 14. There are 16 residues in the CDR3. Germline V gene sequence: CDR1 SGHDT, CDR2 YYEEEE. The CDR3 reads CASRARPGTEFYEQYF. In nucleotides, the CDR3 is TGTGCCAGCAGGGCTAGACCCGGGACAGAATTCTACGAGCAGTACTTC. The complete variable domain, with remaining parts taken from reference TRBV5-6 and TRBJ2-7, reads DAGVTQSPTHLIKTRGQQVTLRCSPKSGHDTVSWYQQALGQGPQFIFQYYEEEERQRGNFPDRFSGHQFPNYSSELNVNALLLGDSALYLCASRARPGTEFYEQYFGPGTRLTVT.

Worth noting for this clone: This sample includes further DNA sequences coding for the same CDR3. CDR3 amino acids: CASSVAAADTQYF. The DNA of the CDR3 is TGTGCCAGCAGCGTAGCGGCCGCAGATACGCAGTATTTT. The rearrangement joins TRBV9 to TRBJ2-3; D remains ambiguous. Trimming pared 0 bases from V and 4 bases from J, leaving 6 bases between. The CDR3 runs to 13 residues. Germline CDR1 is SGDLS and CDR2 is YYNGEE.

The chain employs TRBV29-1 and TRBJ2-3, with D tentatively TRBD1 (5 bases). Germline CDR1 is SQVTM and CDR2 is ANQGSEA. With 7 bases removed from V and 3 bases from J, the gap between germline ends came to 14 bases. This CDR3 is built from 13 residues. CDR3 region: CSARVGWTDTQYF. Here the CDR3 DNA reads TGCAGCGCCAGGGTAGGTTGGACAGATACGCAGTATTTT.

The V and J genes are TRBV10-3 and TRBJ2-1; D possibly corresponds to TRBD2 (6 bases). The germline V gene has CDR1 ENHRY and CDR2 SYGVKD. CDR3 length equals 13 residues. The V end lost 11 bases, the J end lost 9 bases, and 20 bases lay between the germline ends. In DNA form, the CDR3 reads TGTGCCTCCGTTTGGGGGGAGGATGGTGAGCAGTTCTTC. This gives the protein CASVWGEDGEQFF.

This rearrangement joins TRBV14 to TRBJ1-4; the D gene is possibly TRBD1 (5 bases). V was trimmed by 1 base and J by 0 bases, leaving 15 bases between them. Per germline, CDR1 SGHDN and CDR2 FVKESK. CDR3 length equals 18 residues. CDR3 residues: CASSQGVGAFATNEKLFF. The CDR3 region has the DNA TGTGCCAGCAGCCAAGGAGTAGGGGCGTTTGCAACTAATGAAAAACTGTTTTTT.

The V call is TRBV10-1, the J call TRBJ1-1; TRBD1 agrees at 7 bases. The V segment lost 3 bases and the J segment 4 bases; nucleotides outside the gene matches: 5. This CDR3 is 14 amino acids long. The germline V gene encodes CDR1 WNHNN and CDR2 SYGVQD (reference sequence). In DNA, the CDR3 is TGCGCCAGCAGTGATAGCAGGGGGTCCACTGAAGCTTTCTTT. It specifies CASSDSRGSTEAFF.

The V gene is TRBV18, the J gene TRBJ2-1, with 9 bases fitting TRBD2. The V gene end was trimmed by 0 bases and the J gene end by 7 bases; junction bases not matched to a gene: 1. This CDR3 has 14 amino acids. CDR1 and CDR2 from the germline V gene are KGHSH and LQKENI. The CDR3: CASSPPTSGNEQFF. Here the CDR3 DNA reads TGTGCCAGCTCACCACCTACTAGCGGGAATGAGCAGTTCTTC.

V usage is TRBV5-8 and J usage is TRBJ1-2, with D uncertain. CDR3 length: 14 amino acids. V dropped 7 bases and J dropped 0 bases, with 13 bases sitting between them. Germline values: CDR1 SGHTS, CDR2 YDEGEE. The CDR3 loop is CASLIQVSNYGYTF. The CDR3 coding sequence is TGTGCCAGCCTAATTCAGGTATCTAACTATGGCTACACCTTC.

V is TRBV6-6 and J is TRBJ2-7, with TRBD2 matching over 7 bases. With 6 bases clipped from V and 0 bases from J, the junction kept 2 bases outside the gene matches. The CDR3 contains 13 residues. Germline V CDR1 and CDR2: MNHNY, SVGAGI (reference sequence). The CDR3 DNA is TGTGCCAGCAGCTTAGCGGGCTCCTACGAGCAGTACTTC. Translation gives CASSLAGSYEQYF.

J is TRBJ2-1 and V is TRBV18; 10 bases align to TRBD2. The CDR3 extends over 17 amino acids. CDR1 and CDR2 from the germline V gene are KGHSH and LQKENI. Trimming at V came to 0 bases and at J to 6 bases, leaving 8 bases not matched to a gene. The CDR3 DNA is TGTGCCAGCTCACCACCTCTAGCGGGAGTTGGGGGCAATGAGCAGTTCTTC. Protein sequence: CASSPPLAGVGGNEQFF.

V gene TRBV10-3 combines with J gene TRBJ2-7; no firm D call. V lost 3 bases and J lost 3, with 6 bases in between. This CDR3 comprises 12 residues. The germline V gene encodes CDR1 ENHRY and CDR2 SYGVKD. CDR3: CAISDSGYEQYF. The CDR3, as DNA: TGTGCCATCAGTGATTCTGGCTACGAGCAGTACTTC.

This rearrangement joins TRBV5-6 to TRBJ2-1; 13 bases are shared with TRBD2. CDR1 SGHDT and CDR2 YYEEEE come from the germline V gene. V trimming: 4 bases; J trimming: 7 bases; junction bases outside the gene matches: 5. The CDR3 runs 15 residues. The CDR3 nucleotides are TGTGCCAGCAGCCTTCGACTAGCGGGAGGTAATGAGCAGTTCTTC. Translated: CASSLRLAGGNEQFF.

In the case of this clone: This sample also contains other DNA sequences that code for the same CDR3. The rearrangement joins TRBV19 to TRBJ2-5; D is ambiguous. Per germline, CDR1 LNHDA and CDR2 SQIVND (reference sequence). V lost 5 bases and J 2 bases, leaving 3 bases between the germline ends. This CDR3 has 11 residues. CDR3: CASSEQETQYF. CDR3 DNA sequence: TGTGCCAGTAGTGAACAAGAGACCCAGTACTTC.

The CDR3 DNA is TGCGCCAGCAGCCAAGAATCGGGCAATCAGCCCCAGCATTTT. This translates into CASSQESGNQPQHF. The rearrangement joins TRBV4-3 to TRBJ1-5, with D unresolved. This CDR3 is 14 amino acids long. The V gene's germline CDR1 is LGHNA and CDR2 YSLEER. The ends were cut back, 0 bases at V and 2 bases at J, with 5 bases in the middle.

The CDR3 nucleotides read TGTGCCAGCAGGCGGTGGGGAGATCAGCCCCAGCATTTT. Protein: CASRRWGDQPQHF. The chain employs TRBV2 and TRBJ1-5; no firm D call. Trimming took off 6 bases at V and 5 bases at J, with 11 bases between the two ends. Germline V gives CDR1 SNHLY, CDR2 FYNNEI. There are 13 residues in the CDR3.

This clone has just one count. The gene calls are TRBV19 and TRBJ2-3, with D possibly being TRBD2 (5 bases). The V gene lost 6 bases and the J gene lost 6 bases, with 19 bases spanning the gap. This CDR3 has 15 residues. Germline values: CDR1 LNHDA, CDR2 SQIVND (reference sequence). The CDR3, as DNA: TGTGCCAGTAGATCCAGCGGACCAAAAGGGGATACGCAGTATTTT. It codes for CASRSSGPKGDTQYF.

The chain has TRBV6-6 and TRBJ2-7, with D possibly TRBD2 on 6 matching bases. V lost 1 base and J 6 bases, leaving 13 bases between the germline ends. Germline V gene sequence: CDR1 MNHNY, CDR2 SVGAGI (reference sequence). The CDR3 has 14 residues. CDR3 residues: CASSYLTGVAEQYF. CDR3 bases: TGTGCCAGCAGTTACTTGACGGGAGTCGCCGAGCAGTACTTC.